The sequence of this T cell receptor (beta chain) was determined in a study of cytomegalovirus exposure and HLA in healthy donors. Germline trimming cut 4 bases from V and 4 bases from J; bases unmatched to any gene: 4. CDR3 length equals 14 residues. CDR1 and CDR2 (germline): MGHRA, YSYEKL. A multiplex PCR was run with 60 Vbeta primers and 13 Jbeta primers. Using immunoSEQ multiplex PCR, the repertoire was profiled, and TCRdb retains in-frame clones only, with some absent. The sample lists about 140,000 clones; roughly 80% were seen once. V usage is TRBV4-1 and J usage is TRBJ1-3; TRBD1 matches 7 bases. The source is a female donor in good health and CMV-seronegative. Specimen: PBMCs. The CDR3 loop reads CASSRGQDGNTIYF. The CDR3 nucleotides are TGCGCCAGCAGCCGCGGACAGGACGGAAACACCATATATTTT.